The rows below give T cell receptor beta chains drawn from one sample of a study of CD8+CD57+ T cells in acquired aplastic anemia. One entry per CDR3 protein results from TCRdb running MiXCR on the reads. The table lists 100,000 to 150,000 distinct CDR3 sequences, approximately 40% of them singletons. Sequenced sample: sorted CD4+, CD8+, or CD8+CD57+ T cells (not recorded which) from PBMCs. All receptors come from a human donor with aplastic anemia. Each CDR3 is given with its conserved first and last residue. The order of the fields is J gene, D gene, clone size, V gene, CDR3 protein, CDR3 DNA. The D gene is left open where the match is weak. Clone sizes are given selectively: once, few, many, or a class where the clone is expanded.

j_gene: TRBJ1-1
d_gene: -
abundance: many
v_gene: TRBV6-4
CDR3aa: CASSERVGTEAFF
CDR3nt: TGTGCCAGCAGTGAAAGGGTAGGCACTGAAGCTTTCTTT

j_gene: TRBJ2-2
d_gene: -
abundance: many
v_gene: TRBV19
CDR3aa: CASRAGTSNTGELFF
CDR3nt: TGTGCCAGTAGGGCGGGGACATCGAACACCGGGGAGCTGTTTTTT

j_gene: TRBJ1-1
d_gene: -
abundance: -
v_gene: TRBV18
CDR3aa: CASSPAAGTEAFF
CDR3nt: TGTGCCAGCTCACCCGCTGCGGGCACTGAAGCTTTCTTT

j_gene: TRBJ1-2
d_gene: TRBD1
abundance: many
v_gene: TRBV6-1
CDR3aa: CASSEGHRGDGYTF
CDR3nt: TGTGCCAGCAGTGAAGGCCACAGGGGCGATGGCTACACCTTC

j_gene: TRBJ1-3
d_gene: -
abundance: many
v_gene: TRBV5-1
CDR3aa: CASSLTTGISGNTIYF
CDR3nt: TGCGCCAGCAGCTTAACAACAGGAATCTCTGGAAACACCATATATTTT

j_gene: TRBJ1-5
d_gene: -
abundance: -
v_gene: TRBV7-2
CDR3aa: CASSLDRQPQHF
CDR3nt: TGTGCCAGCAGCTTAGACCGACAGCCCCAGCATTTT

j_gene: TRBJ2-5
d_gene: -
abundance: -
v_gene: TRBV19
CDR3aa: CASSSLGEYQETQYF
CDR3nt: TGTGCCAGTAGTTCCCTAGGGGAGTACCAAGAGACCCAGTACTTC

j_gene: TRBJ1-4
d_gene: -
abundance: -
v_gene: TRBV20-1
CDR3aa: CSAGRPGDEKLFF
CDR3nt: TGCAGTGCTGGGAGGCCAGGGGATGAAAAACTGTTTTTT

j_gene: TRBJ1-6
d_gene: -
abundance: many
v_gene: TRBV27
CDR3aa: CASSLKPKNSPLHF
CDR3nt: TGTGCCAGCAGTTTAAAACCGAAAAATTCACCCCTCCACTTT

j_gene: TRBJ1-5
d_gene: -
abundance: -
v_gene: TRBV6-5
CDR3aa: CASSYSRFPHNQPQHF
CDR3nt: TGTGCCAGCAGTTACTCGAGGTTCCCTCACAATCAGCCCCAGCATTTT

j_gene: TRBJ2-7
d_gene: TRBD2
abundance: -
v_gene: TRBV7-2
CDR3aa: CASSLLAAFYEQYF
CDR3nt: TGTGCCAGCAGCTTACTAGCGGCTTTCTACGAGCAGTACTTC

j_gene: TRBJ1-2
d_gene: TRBD1
abundance: many
v_gene: TRBV20-1
CDR3aa: CSARIQGTNYGYTF
CDR3nt: TGCAGTGCTAGAATACAGGGGACGAACTATGGCTACACCTTC

j_gene: TRBJ2-4
d_gene: TRBD1
abundance: -
v_gene: TRBV19
CDR3aa: CASSIAGQVNIQYF
CDR3nt: TGTGCCAGTAGTATCGCGGGACAGGTAAACATTCAGTACTTC

j_gene: TRBJ2-1
d_gene: -
abundance: -
v_gene: TRBV7-3
CDR3aa: CASSLSGDNEQFF
CDR3nt: TGTGCAAGCAGCCTATCTGGGGACAATGAGCAGTTCTTC

j_gene: TRBJ2-1
d_gene: TRBD2
abundance: -
v_gene: TRBV20-1
CDR3aa: CSARGWTSGGTGTNEQFF
CDR3nt: TGCAGTGCTAGGGGTTGGACTAGCGGGGGGACGGGGACCAATGAGCAGTTCTTC

j_gene: TRBJ2-3
d_gene: TRBD2
abundance: many
v_gene: TRBV10-1
CDR3aa: CASSEGGQASGGRDTQYF
CDR3nt: TGCGCCAGCAGTGAAGGGGGACAGGCTAGCGGGGGTCGAGATACGCAGTATTTT

j_gene: TRBJ1-6
d_gene: -
abundance: few
v_gene: TRBV24-1
CDR3aa: CATSKAEYSPLHF
CDR3nt: TGTGCCACCAGTAAGGCCGAATATTCACCCCTCCACTTT

j_gene: TRBJ2-1
d_gene: TRBD2
abundance: many
v_gene: TRBV2
CDR3aa: CASSGGSYNEQFF
CDR3nt: TGTGCCAGTAGCGGGGGTTCCTACAATGAGCAGTTCTTC

j_gene: TRBJ2-1
d_gene: -
abundance: many
v_gene: TRBV19
CDR3aa: CASNPGTTLSSYNEQFF
CDR3nt: TGTGCCAGTAACCCCGGGACAACCTTGAGCTCCTACAATGAGCAGTTCTTC

j_gene: TRBJ2-1
d_gene: -
abundance: many
v_gene: TRBV7-7
CDR3aa: CASSSSGIEQFF
CDR3nt: TGTGCCAGCAGCTCCTCCGGGATTGAGCAGTTCTTC

j_gene: TRBJ1-3
d_gene: -
abundance: many
v_gene: TRBV5-6
CDR3aa: CASSPRRSGNTIYF
CDR3nt: TGTGCCAGCAGCCCAAGGCGCTCTGGAAACACCATATATTTT

j_gene: TRBJ2-5
d_gene: TRBD1
abundance: -
v_gene: TRBV7-4
CDR3aa: CAGSLVDRAQETQYF
CDR3nt: TGTGCCGGCAGCTTAGTAGACAGGGCTCAAGAGACCCAGTACTTC

j_gene: TRBJ2-7
d_gene: TRBD1
abundance: many
v_gene: TRBV6-1
CDR3aa: CASLLRDSYEQYF
CDR3nt: TGTGCCAGCTTGCTTAGGGACAGCTACGAGCAGTACTTC

j_gene: TRBJ1-2
d_gene: TRBD1
abundance: -
v_gene: TRBV2
CDR3aa: CASSPRGTGNYGYTF
CDR3nt: TGTGCCAGCAGCCCGCGGGGGACAGGGAACTATGGCTACACCTTC